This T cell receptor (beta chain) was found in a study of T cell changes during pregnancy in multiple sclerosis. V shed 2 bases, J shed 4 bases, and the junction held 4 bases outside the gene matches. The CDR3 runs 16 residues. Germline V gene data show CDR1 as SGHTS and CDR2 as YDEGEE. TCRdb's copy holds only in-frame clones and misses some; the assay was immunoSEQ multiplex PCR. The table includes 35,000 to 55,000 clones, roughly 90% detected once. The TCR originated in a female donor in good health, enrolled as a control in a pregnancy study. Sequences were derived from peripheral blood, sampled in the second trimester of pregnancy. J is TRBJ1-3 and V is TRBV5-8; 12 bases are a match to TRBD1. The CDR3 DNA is TGTGCCAGCAGCTTCCGGGACAGGGGGCAAGGAAACACCATATATTTT. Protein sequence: CASSFRDRGQGNTIYF. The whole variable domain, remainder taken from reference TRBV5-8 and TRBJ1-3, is EAGVTQSPTHLIKTRGQQATLRCSPISGHTSVYWYQQALGLGLQFLLWYDEGEERNRGNFPPRFSGRQFPNYSSELNVNALELEDSALYLCASSFRDRGQGNTIYFGEGSWLTVV.